This is a list of T cell receptor beta chains from one sample in a study of radiation and T cells in renal cell carcinoma. Data came from immunoSEQ multiplex PCR; TCRdb stores just in-frame clones and leaves some out. The table shows around 180,000 clones, with around 89% occurring only once. Sample: blood, taken from a patient whose treatment included radiotherapy and nephrectomy. Receptors were obtained from a woman in her forties or fifties with renal cell carcinoma. Each CDR3 is given with its conserved first and last residue. The D gene is left open where the match is weak. Size tells how often a clone was seen (once, few, many) or the class of an expanded clone, and some rows leave it out.

j_gene: TRBJ1-2; v_gene: TRBV19; d_gene: NA; abundance: NA; CDR3aa: CASSTVRGVVYGYTF; CDR3nt: TGTGCCAGTAGTACTGTGAGAGGGGTGGTCTATGGCTACACCTTC
j_gene: TRBJ2-1; v_gene: TRBV6-6; d_gene: TRBD2; abundance: NA; CDR3aa: CASSPTSGGAHEQFF; CDR3nt: TGTGCCAGCAGCCCTACTAGCGGGGGGGCCCATGAGCAGTTCTTC
j_gene: TRBJ1-1; v_gene: TRBV9; d_gene: NA; abundance: NA; CDR3aa: CASSVGHAAGVTEAFF; CDR3nt: TGTGCCAGCAGCGTGGGGCATGCCGCCGGGGTCACTGAAGCTTTCTTT
j_gene: TRBJ1-3; v_gene: TRBV7-6; d_gene: NA; abundance: NA; CDR3aa: CASSPRVLPVRGNTIYF; CDR3nt: TGTGCCAGCAGCCCAAGGGTCCTCCCCGTTCGGGGAAACACCATATATTTT
j_gene: TRBJ2-7; v_gene: TRBV18; d_gene: TRBD1; abundance: NA; CDR3aa: CASSRTGGSSYEQYF; CDR3nt: TGTGCCAGCTCGCGTACAGGGGGATCATCCTACGAGCAGTACTTC
j_gene: TRBJ2-7; v_gene: TRBV19; d_gene: TRBD2; abundance: NA; CDR3aa: CASSIGPGGYEQYF; CDR3nt: TGTGCCAGTAGTATTGGGCCGGGGGGCTACGAGCAGTACTTC
j_gene: TRBJ2-3; v_gene: TRBV7-2; d_gene: NA; abundance: NA; CDR3aa: CASSAPTGRRTDTQYF; CDR3nt: TGTGCCAGCAGCGCCCCGACAGGGAGGCGCACAGATACGCAGTATTTT
j_gene: TRBJ1-5; v_gene: TRBV6-6; d_gene: NA; abundance: NA; CDR3aa: CASRLAGGSNQPQHF; CDR3nt: TGTGCCAGCAGGCTAGCGGGTGGGAGCAATCAGCCCCAGCATTTT
j_gene: TRBJ1-2; v_gene: TRBV4-2; d_gene: TRBD1; abundance: NA; CDR3aa: CASSQGEVDRGGYTF; CDR3nt: TGTGCCAGCAGCCAAGGAGAGGTGGACAGGGGGGGCTACACCTTC
j_gene: TRBJ1-2; v_gene: TRBV4-2; d_gene: NA; abundance: NA; CDR3aa: CASSQPAEGRYGYTF; CDR3nt: TGTGCCAGCAGCCAACCCGCGGAGGGCCGCTATGGCTACACCTTC
j_gene: TRBJ2-1; v_gene: TRBV2; d_gene: TRBD2; abundance: NA; CDR3aa: CASRPGTSIWNEQFF; CDR3nt: TGTGCCAGCAGGCCCGGGACTAGCATCTGGAATGAGCAGTTCTTC
j_gene: TRBJ1-1; v_gene: TRBV19; d_gene: NA; abundance: few; CDR3aa: CASSIEAGSAFF; CDR3nt: TGTGCCAGTAGTATTGAGGCAGGATCAGCTTTCTTT
j_gene: TRBJ1-1; v_gene: TRBV19; d_gene: TRBD1; abundance: few; CDR3aa: CASSRQGGTEAFF; CDR3nt: TGTGCCAGTAGTAGACAGGGGGGGACTGAAGCTTTCTTT
j_gene: TRBJ2-7; v_gene: TRBV5-1; d_gene: TRBD2; abundance: NA; CDR3aa: CASSLGGGTNSYEQYF; CDR3nt: TGCGCCAGCAGCTTGGGCGGGGGGACGAACTCCTACGAGCAGTACTTC
j_gene: TRBJ1-4; v_gene: TRBV6-6; d_gene: NA; abundance: NA; CDR3aa: CASRQGTLLFNEKLFF; CDR3nt: TGTGCCAGCAGACAGGGTACCCTCCTATTTAATGAAAAACTGTTTTTT